These T cell receptor beta chains were read from a single sample in a study of OX40 agonist ivuxolimab in advanced cancers. Sequenced by immunoSEQ multiplex PCR; TCRdb stores in-frame clones only, minus some. The repertoire holds fewer than 55,000 clones, 75% to 90% seen once, with about 11% in the top ten. Specimen: CD4+ or CD8+ T cells sorted from blood, collected in a trial of the OX40 agonist ivuxolimab. The receptor source for this set is an adult with an advanced solid tumor such as melanoma, head and neck, liver or kidney cancer. Each CDR3 is given with its conserved first and last residue. Not all rows give a size; the values are once, few, many and, for expanded clones, a class.

.,TRBJ2-7,TRBV5-4,CASSLPGLSDVHEQYF
.,TRBJ2-2,TRBV30,CAGRGASNTGELFF
.,TRBJ2-4,TRBV6-5,CASSYSRESKNIQYF
once,TRBJ1-1,TRBV2,CASSLGTENTEAFF
.,TRBJ1-2,TRBV4-3,CASSQDPRTVLTDYGYTF
.,TRBJ2-7,TRBV28,CASRPASGWVSYEQYF
.,TRBJ2-7,TRBV18,CASSPGLNSYEQYF
.,TRBJ2-2,TRBV19,CASSARTGGPTGELFF
.,TRBJ1-1,TRBV10-3,CAISETGNTKAFF
.,TRBJ2-1,TRBV19,CASSMISGVPKNEQFF
.,TRBJ1-5,TRBV10-2,CASSESAKNQPQHF
.,TRBJ1-1,TRBV12-5,CASGLATSTEAFF
.,TRBJ1-3,TRBV30,CAWRAVTNSGNTIYF
.,TRBJ2-1,TRBV28,CASSLGTRVNEQFF
.,TRBJ1-4,TRBV28,CASMAGTDLKLFF
.,TRBJ2-1,TRBV5-1,CASSFEDPTGDEQFF
.,TRBJ2-1,TRBV28,CASSSNGQLYNEQFF
.,TRBJ2-6,TRBV19,CASNQGWAGANVLTF
.,TRBJ1-2,TRBV6-1,CASTMDRGDRYTF
.,TRBJ2-5,TRBV19,CASSSLQETQYF